What follows are 9 T cell receptor beta chains derived from one specimen sequenced in a study of blood T cell repertoires in COVID-19. Profiled with immunoSEQ multiplex PCR; TCRdb holds only in-frame clones, not every one. Of 150,000 to 200,000 clones listed, around 95% were seen once; the top ten hold 0.6% to 0.9%. The sample consisted of peripheral blood. Receptors originate from a man younger than 45 with COVID-19, enrolled during active disease.

This clone has only a few counts. J is TRBJ1-2 and V is TRBV4-1, with 9 positions matching TRBD1. CDR1 MGHRA and CDR2 YSYEKL come from the germline V gene. The CDR3 is made up of 15 amino acids. Trimming took 2 bases from V and 7 from J; bases not matched to a gene: 8. The CDR3 bases are TGCGCCAGCAGCCAACACCGGACAGGGGAGGTTGGCTACACCTTC. Translation gives CASSQHRTGEVGYTF.

The rearrangement uses TRBV4-2 and TRBJ1-5; 9 nucleotides agree with TRBD1. This CDR3 has 17 amino acids. V shed 0 bases, J shed 9 bases, and the junction held 12 bases outside the gene matches. The germline gives CDR1 LGHNA, CDR2 YNFKEQ. This CDR3 reads CASSQDQGTGIRTPQHF. The DNA for the CDR3 is TGTGCCAGCAGCCAAGATCAGGGGACAGGGATTAGGACGCCCCAGCATTTT.

V usage is TRBV6-5 and J usage is TRBJ2-2; tentative D call: TRBD2 (5 bases). Germline lookup yields CDR1 MNHEY and CDR2 SVGAGI. The CDR3 is made up of 13 amino acids. V lost 2 bases and J lost 4, with 5 bases in between. For the CDR3, the DNA is TGTGCCAGCAGTTACGCGGGCACCGGGGAGCTGTTTTTT. It codes for CASSYAGTGELFF.

This CDR3 is CASSVGPGTGELFF. Here the CDR3 DNA reads TGTGCCAGCAGCGTAGGCCCGGGCACCGGGGAGCTGTTTTTT. The chain uses TRBV9 and TRBJ2-2; D gene unclear. This CDR3 is 14 amino acids long. V was trimmed by 0 bases and J by 4 bases, leaving 7 bases between them. The germline V gene encodes CDR1 SGDLS and CDR2 YYNGEE.

This clone was detected a few times. The chain uses TRBV2 and TRBJ2-2, with 10 positions matching TRBD2. V dropped 6 bases and J dropped 1; count of bases not matched to a gene: 2. The CDR3 has 15 amino acids. The germline CDR1 and CDR2 sequences are SNHLY and FYNNEI. The CDR3 DNA follows: TGTGCCAGCAGGCGACTAGCGGGGAACACCGGGGAGCTGTTTTTT. It is translated as CASRRLAGNTGELFF.

The genes are TRBV6-1 and TRBJ2-1; no definite D call. Trimming took 2 bases from V and 4 from J, leaving 9 bases between them. CDR1 is MNHNS, CDR2 SASEGT, per germline. This CDR3 is 14 amino acids long. CDR3 nucleotide sequence: TGTGCCAGCAGTGAAACCAGGATTTACAATGAGCAGTTCTTC. Translating it yields CASSETRIYNEQFF.

The genes are TRBV6-1 and TRBJ1-1; D is unclear. Deletions cut 3 bases from V and 0 bases from J, with 5 bases between. This CDR3 is built from 13 residues. The germline CDR1 and CDR2 sequences are MNHNS and SASEGT. CDR3 sequence: CASSDPMNTEAFF. The CDR3 bases are TGTGCCAGCAGTGACCCTATGAACACTGAAGCTTTCTTT.

The chain recombines TRBV6-4 with TRBJ1-5, with a possible D match to TRBD1 (5 bases). V lost 3 bases and J lost 7, with 19 bases in between. CDR1 is MRHNA and CDR2 is SNTAGT in the germline V gene. This CDR3 is built from 16 residues. CDR3 protein: CASSDQGSRAGQPQHF. The CDR3 nucleotides read TGTGCCAGCAGTGATCAGGGCAGCAGGGCTGGCCAGCCCCAGCATTTT.

The J gene is TRBJ1-2, the V gene TRBV6-5, with 10 nucleotides matching TRBD1. Germline lookup yields CDR1 MNHEY and CDR2 SVGAGI. The CDR3 runs to 14 residues. V was clipped by 7 bases and J by 7 bases; unmatched bases: 9. The CDR3 coding sequence is TGTGCCAGCACTCGGGACAGGGGCGATATTGGCTACACCTTC. The encoded protein is CASTRDRGDIGYTF.